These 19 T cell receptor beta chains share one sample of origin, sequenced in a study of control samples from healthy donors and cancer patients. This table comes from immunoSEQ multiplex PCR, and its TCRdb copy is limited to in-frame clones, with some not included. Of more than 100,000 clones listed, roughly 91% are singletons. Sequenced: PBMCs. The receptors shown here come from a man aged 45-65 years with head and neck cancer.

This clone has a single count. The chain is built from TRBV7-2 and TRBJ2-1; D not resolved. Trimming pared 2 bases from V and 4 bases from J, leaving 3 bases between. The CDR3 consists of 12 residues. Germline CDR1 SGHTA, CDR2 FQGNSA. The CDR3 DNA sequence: TGTGCCAGCAGCTTATCTTACAATGAGCAGTTCTTC. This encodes CASSLSYNEQFF.

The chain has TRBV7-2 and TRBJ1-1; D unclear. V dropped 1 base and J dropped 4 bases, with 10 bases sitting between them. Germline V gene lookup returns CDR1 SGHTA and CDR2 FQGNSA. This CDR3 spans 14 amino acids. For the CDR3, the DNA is TGTGCCAGCAGCTTAGGGGCGAGATCCACTGAAGCTTTCTTT. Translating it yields CASSLGARSTEAFF.

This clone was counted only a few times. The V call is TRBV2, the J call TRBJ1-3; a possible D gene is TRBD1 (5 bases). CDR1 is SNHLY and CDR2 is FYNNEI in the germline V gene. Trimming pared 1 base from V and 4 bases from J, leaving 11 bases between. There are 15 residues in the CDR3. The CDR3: CASSEVQGTGNTIYF. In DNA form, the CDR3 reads TGTGCCAGCAGTGAAGTTCAGGGTACGGGAAACACCATATATTTT. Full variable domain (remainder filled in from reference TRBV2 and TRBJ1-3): EPEVTQTPSHQVTQMGQEVILRCVPISNHLYFYWYRQILGQKVEFLVSFYNNEISEKSEIFDDQFSVERPDGSNFTLKIRSTKLEDSAMYFCASSEVQGTGNTIYFGEGSWLTVV.

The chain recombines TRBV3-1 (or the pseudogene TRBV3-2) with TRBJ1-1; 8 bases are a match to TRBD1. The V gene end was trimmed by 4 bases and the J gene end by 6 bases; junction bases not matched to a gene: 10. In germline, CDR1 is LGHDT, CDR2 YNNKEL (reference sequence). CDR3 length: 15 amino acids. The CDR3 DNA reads TGTGCCAGCAGCCCCCGAGCAGGGGGCTTCGCTGAAGCTTTCTTT. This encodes CASSPRAGGFAEAFF.

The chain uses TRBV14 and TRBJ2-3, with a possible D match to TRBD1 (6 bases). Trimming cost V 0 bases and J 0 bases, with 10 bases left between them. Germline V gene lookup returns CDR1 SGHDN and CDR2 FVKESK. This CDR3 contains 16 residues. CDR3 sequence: CASSQEVDRSTDTQYF. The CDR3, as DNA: TGTGCCAGCAGCCAAGAGGTTGACAGGAGCACAGATACGCAGTATTTT.

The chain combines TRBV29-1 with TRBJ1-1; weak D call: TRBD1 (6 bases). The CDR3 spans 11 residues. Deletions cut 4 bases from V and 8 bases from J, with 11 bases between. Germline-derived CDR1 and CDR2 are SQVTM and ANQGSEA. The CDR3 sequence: CSVGAGGEAFF. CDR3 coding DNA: TGCAGCGTTGGGGCGGGGGGCGAAGCTTTCTTT. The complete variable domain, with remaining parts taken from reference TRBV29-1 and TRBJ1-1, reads SAVISQKPSRDICQRGTSLTIQCQVDSQVTMMFWYRQQPGQSLTLIATANQGSEATYESGFVIDKFPISRPNLTFSTLTVSNMSPEDSSIYLCSVGAGGEAFFGQGTRLTVV.

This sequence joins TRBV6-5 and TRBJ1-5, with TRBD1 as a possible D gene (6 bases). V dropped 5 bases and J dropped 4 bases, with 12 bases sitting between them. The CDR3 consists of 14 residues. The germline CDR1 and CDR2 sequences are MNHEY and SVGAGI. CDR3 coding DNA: TGTGCCAGCAGTAAAAACAGGGAGAATCAGCCCCAGCATTTT. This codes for CASSKNRENQPQHF.

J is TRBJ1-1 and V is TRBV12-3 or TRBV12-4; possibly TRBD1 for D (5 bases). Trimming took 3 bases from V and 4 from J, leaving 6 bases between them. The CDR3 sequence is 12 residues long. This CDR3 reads CASSLGTTEAFF. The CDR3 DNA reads TGTGCCAGCAGTTTGGGGACCACTGAAGCTTTCTTT.

The CDR3 DNA sequence: TGTGCCAGCAGCCCCCGCCCGGGTGGCACTGAAGCTTTCTTT. This translates into CASSPRPGGTEAFF. This chain joins TRBV11-2 and TRBJ1-1; the D is unclear. Germline V CDR1 and CDR2: SGHAT, FQNNGV. The CDR3 totals 14 residues. The ends were cut back, 5 bases at V and 4 bases at J, with 14 bases in the middle.

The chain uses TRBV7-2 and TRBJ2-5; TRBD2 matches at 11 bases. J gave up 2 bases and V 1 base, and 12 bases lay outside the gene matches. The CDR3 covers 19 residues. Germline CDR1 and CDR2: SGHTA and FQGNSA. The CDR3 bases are TGTGCCAGCAGCTTAGTAATTAGCGGGAGGGGGTTGTTACAAGAGACCCAGTACTTC. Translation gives CASSLVISGRGLLQETQYF.

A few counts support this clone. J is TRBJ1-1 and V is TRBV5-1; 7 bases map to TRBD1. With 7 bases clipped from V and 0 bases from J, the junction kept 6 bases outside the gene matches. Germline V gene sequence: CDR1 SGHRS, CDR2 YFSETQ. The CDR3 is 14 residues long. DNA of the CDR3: TGCGCCAGCGGGACAGTTCCAATGAACACTGAAGCTTTCTTT. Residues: CASGTVPMNTEAFF. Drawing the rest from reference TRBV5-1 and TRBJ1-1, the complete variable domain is KAGVTQTPRYLIKTRGQQVTLSCSPISGHRSVSWYQQTPGQGLQFLFEYFSETQRNKGNFPGRFSGRQFSNSRSEMNVSTLELGDSALYLCASGTVPMNTEAFFGQGTRLTVV.

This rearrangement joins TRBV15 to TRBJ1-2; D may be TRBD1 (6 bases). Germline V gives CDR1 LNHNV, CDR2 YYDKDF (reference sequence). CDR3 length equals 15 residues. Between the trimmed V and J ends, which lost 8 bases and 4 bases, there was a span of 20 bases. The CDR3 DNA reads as TGTGCCACCTCCAGGGAACGGGGGGCGCGCTATGGCTACACCTTC. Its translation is CATSRERGARYGYTF.

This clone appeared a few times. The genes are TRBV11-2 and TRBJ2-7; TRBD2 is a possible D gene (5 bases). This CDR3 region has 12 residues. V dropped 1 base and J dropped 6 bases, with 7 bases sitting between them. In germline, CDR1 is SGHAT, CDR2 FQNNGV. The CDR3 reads CASSLGGLEQYF. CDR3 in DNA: TGTGCCAGCAGCTTAGGAGGACTCGAGCAGTACTTC.

The CDR3 DNA reads TGTGCCAGCAGCTTACAGCGGGGGCTCCGATCTAGCACAGATACGCAGTATTTT. It yields the protein CASSLQRGLRSSTDTQYF. The chain combines TRBV7-9 with TRBJ2-3, with 8 bases that match TRBD2. V dropped 2 bases and J dropped 0; count of bases not matched to a gene: 10. The CDR3 loop spans 18 amino acids. CDR1 is SEHNR, CDR2 FQNEAQ, per germline (reference sequence).

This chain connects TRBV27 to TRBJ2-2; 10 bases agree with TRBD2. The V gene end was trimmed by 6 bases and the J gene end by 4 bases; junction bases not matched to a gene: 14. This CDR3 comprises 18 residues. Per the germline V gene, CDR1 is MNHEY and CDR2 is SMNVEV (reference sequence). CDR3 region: CASSPREREGLSTGELFF. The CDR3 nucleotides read TGTGCCAGCAGCCCCCGCGAGCGGGAGGGCTTGAGCACCGGGGAGCTGTTTTTT.

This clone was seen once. CDR3 sequence (DNA): TGTGCCAGCAGTTCAAACAGGGCTCAGCCCCAGCATTTT. It is translated as CASSSNRAQPQHF. The J gene is TRBJ1-5, the V gene TRBV12-3 or TRBV12-4, with D possibly TRBD1 on 6 matching bases. CDR3 length equals 13 residues. V lost 4 bases and J lost 6, with 10 bases in between.

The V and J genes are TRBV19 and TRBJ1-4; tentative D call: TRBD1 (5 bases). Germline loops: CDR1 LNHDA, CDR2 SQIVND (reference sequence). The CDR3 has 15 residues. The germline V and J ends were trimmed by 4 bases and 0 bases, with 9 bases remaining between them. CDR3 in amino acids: CASSTAGATNEKLFF. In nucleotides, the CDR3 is TGTGCCAGTAGTACCGCGGGGGCAACTAATGAAAAACTGTTTTTT. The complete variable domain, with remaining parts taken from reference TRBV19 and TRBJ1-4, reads DGGITQSPKYLFRKEGQNVTLSCEQNLNHDAMYWYRQDPGQGLRLIYYSQIVNDFQKGDIAEGYSVSREKKESFPLTVTSAQKNPTAFYLCASSTAGATNEKLFFGSGTQLSVL.

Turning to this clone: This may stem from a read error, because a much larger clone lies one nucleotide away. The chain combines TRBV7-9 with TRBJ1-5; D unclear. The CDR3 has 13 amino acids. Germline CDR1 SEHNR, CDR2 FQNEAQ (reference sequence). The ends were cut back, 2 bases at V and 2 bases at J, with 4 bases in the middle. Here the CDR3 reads CASSLHGNQPQHF. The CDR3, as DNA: TGTGCCAGCAGCTTACATGGCAATCAGCCCCAGCATTTT. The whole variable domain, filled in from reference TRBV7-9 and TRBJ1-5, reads DTGVSQNPRHKITKRGQNVTFRCDPISEHNRLYWYRQTLGQGPEFLTYFQNEAQLEKSRLLSDRFSAERPKGSFSTLEIQRTEQGDSAMYLCASSLHGNQPQHFGDGTRLSIL.

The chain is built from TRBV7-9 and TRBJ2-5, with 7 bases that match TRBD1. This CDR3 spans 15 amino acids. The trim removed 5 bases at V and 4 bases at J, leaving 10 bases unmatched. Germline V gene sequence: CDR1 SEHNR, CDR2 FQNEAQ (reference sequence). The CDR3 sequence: CASSPATGSGETQYF. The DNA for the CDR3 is TGTGCCAGCAGCCCAGCGACAGGGAGTGGAGAGACCCAGTACTTC.